A selection of T cell receptor beta chains follows, all from one sample in a study of blood T cells in healthy people across ages. MiXCR, applied by TCRdb to the 5' RACE reads, yields one record per CDR3 protein. The sample includes 1,100,000 or so distinct CDR3 sequences, 40% to 45% of them seen just once. The source material was blood. These receptors were obtained from a woman aged 55-70 years in good health. The CDR3 runs from the conserved cysteine through the conserved F or W. The D gene is left open where the match is weak. Not all rows give a size; the values are once, few, many and, for expanded clones, a class.

V gene: TRBV5-1
J gene: TRBJ2-7
D gene: TRBD2
clone size: -
CDR3 protein: CASSLDGGRPYEQYF
CDR3 DNA: TGCGCCAGCAGCTTGGATGGCGGGAGGCCCTACGAGCAGTACTTC

V gene: TRBV10-3
J gene: TRBJ1-4
D gene: -
clone size: -
CDR3 protein: CAISGGGDEKLFF
CDR3 DNA: TGTGCCATCAGTGGAGGAGGGGATGAAAAACTGTTTTTT

V gene: TRBV6-5
J gene: TRBJ2-3
D gene: -
clone size: -
CDR3 protein: CASSYFNRPDTQYF
CDR3 DNA: TGTGCCAGCAGTTACTTCAATCGCCCAGATACGCAGTATTTT

V gene: TRBV19
J gene: TRBJ1-4
D gene: -
clone size: -
CDR3 protein: CASSLRTGRNEKLFF
CDR3 DNA: TGTGCCAGTAGTTTAAGGACGGGACGAAATGAAAAACTGTTTTTT

V gene: TRBV20-1
J gene: TRBJ2-7
D gene: TRBD2
clone size: -
CDR3 protein: CSALWGGRAHEQYF
CDR3 DNA: TGCAGTGCTTTATGGGGGGGGAGGGCCCACGAGCAGTACTTC

V gene: TRBV11-2
J gene: TRBJ2-1
D gene: -
clone size: few
CDR3 protein: CASSPDAIGNEQFF
CDR3 DNA: TGTGCCAGCAGCCCCGATGCAATAGGCAATGAGCAGTTCTTC

V gene: TRBV2
J gene: TRBJ1-2
D gene: -
clone size: -
CDR3 protein: CASSEKRGYGYTF
CDR3 DNA: TGTGCCAGCAGTGAAAAAAGAGGGTATGGCTACACCTTC

V gene: TRBV15
J gene: TRBJ2-7
D gene: TRBD2
clone size: -
CDR3 protein: CATSSNLADSSYEQYF
CDR3 DNA: TGTGCCACCAGCAGTAATCTAGCGGATAGCTCCTACGAGCAGTACTTC

V gene: TRBV28
J gene: TRBJ2-5
D gene: TRBD1
clone size: few
CDR3 protein: CASTITTGRWGETQYF
CDR3 DNA: TGTGCCAGCACCATCACGACAGGGCGATGGGGGGAGACCCAGTACTTC

V gene: TRBV25-1
J gene: TRBJ1-2
D gene: TRBD1
clone size: once
CDR3 protein: CANTGGHGYTF
CDR3 DNA: TGTGCCAACACAGGGGGCCATGGCTACACCTTC

V gene: TRBV5-4
J gene: TRBJ2-3
D gene: TRBD2
clone size: -
CDR3 protein: CASSPHRLAGATDTQYF
CDR3 DNA: TGTGCCAGCAGCCCACACCGACTAGCGGGAGCCACAGATACGCAGTATTTT

V gene: TRBV5-5
J gene: TRBJ2-7
D gene: TRBD2
clone size: -
CDR3 protein: CASSLWAGGLYEQYF
CDR3 DNA: TGTGCCAGCAGCCTGTGGGCGGGAGGATTGTACGAGCAGTACTTC

V gene: TRBV20-1
J gene: TRBJ2-1
D gene: -
clone size: -
CDR3 protein: CSARDQPGGWGEQFF
CDR3 DNA: TGCAGTGCTAGAGATCAGCCAGGGGGGTGGGGTGAGCAGTTCTTC

V gene: TRBV27
J gene: TRBJ2-7
D gene: TRBD2
clone size: -
CDR3 protein: CASSSTSWARYEQYF
CDR3 DNA: TGTGCCAGCAGTTCGACTAGCTGGGCCAGATACGAGCAGTACTTC

V gene: TRBV10-3
J gene: TRBJ2-3
D gene: TRBD1
clone size: few
CDR3 protein: CAISQTGGFSDTQYF
CDR3 DNA: TGTGCCATCAGCCAGACAGGGGGCTTTTCAGATACGCAGTATTTT

V gene: TRBV6-6
J gene: TRBJ2-7
D gene: TRBD2
clone size: -
CDR3 protein: CASRLSGTSSHEQYF
CDR3 DNA: TGTGCCAGCCGCCTCTCCGGGACTAGTTCCCACGAGCAGTACTTC

V gene: TRBV29-1
J gene: TRBJ2-5
D gene: -
clone size: -
CDR3 protein: CSVDDSYNEQYF
CDR3 DNA: TGCAGCGTCGATGACAGCTACAATGAGCAGTACTTC

V gene: TRBV15
J gene: TRBJ2-3
D gene: TRBD2
clone size: -
CDR3 protein: CVTSRDGLAGRDTQYF
CDR3 DNA: TGTGTCACCAGCAGAGATGGACTAGCGGGCCGAGATACGCAGTATTTT

V gene: TRBV7-9
J gene: TRBJ2-7
D gene: TRBD2
clone size: -
CDR3 protein: CASSLEGLAGEQYF
CDR3 DNA: TGTGCCAGCAGCTTAGAAGGACTAGCAGGCGAGCAGTACTTC

V gene: TRBV6-2/TRBV6-3
J gene: TRBJ1-2
D gene: TRBD1
clone size: few
CDR3 protein: CASKDRWNYGYTF
CDR3 DNA: TGTGCCAGCAAGGACAGGTGGAACTATGGCTACACCTTC

V gene: TRBV7-9
J gene: TRBJ2-2
D gene: -
clone size: many
CDR3 protein: CASSSNLPGPDTGELFF
CDR3 DNA: TGTGCCAGCAGCTCGAACCTGCCCGGTCCGGACACCGGGGAGCTGTTTTTT

V gene: TRBV27
J gene: TRBJ2-7
D gene: TRBD2
clone size: -
CDR3 protein: CASGLAGALYEQYF
CDR3 DNA: TGTGCCAGCGGACTAGCGGGAGCGCTCTACGAGCAGTACTTC

V gene: TRBV7-6
J gene: TRBJ2-7
D gene: TRBD1
clone size: -
CDR3 protein: CASSHPGQGSYEQYF
CDR3 DNA: TGTGCCAGCAGTCATCCGGGACAGGGATCCTACGAGCAGTACTTC

V gene: TRBV5-1
J gene: TRBJ2-3
D gene: TRBD2
clone size: once
CDR3 protein: CASSPGGPSTDTQYF
CDR3 DNA: TGCGCCAGCAGCCCGGGGGGGCCCAGCACAGATACGCAGTATTTT

V gene: TRBV29-1
J gene: TRBJ2-7
D gene: -
clone size: -
CDR3 protein: CSVDRANKQYF
CDR3 DNA: TGCAGCGTTGACCGGGCTAATAAGCAGTACTTC

V gene: TRBV29-1
J gene: TRBJ2-3
D gene: TRBD1
clone size: few
CDR3 protein: CSVVAAGTGMGDTQYF
CDR3 DNA: TGCAGCGTTGTCGCAGCCGGGACAGGGATGGGAGATACGCAGTATTTT

V gene: TRBV7-9
J gene: TRBJ2-2
D gene: -
clone size: few
CDR3 protein: CASSSRGGAGELFF
CDR3 DNA: TGTGCCAGCAGCTCCAGGGGAGGGGCCGGGGAGCTGTTTTTT

V gene: TRBV27
J gene: TRBJ1-4
D gene: -
clone size: few
CDR3 protein: CASSLYSTDEKLFF
CDR3 DNA: TGTGCCAGCAGTTTGTACTCAACGGATGAAAAACTGTTTTTT

V gene: TRBV20-1
J gene: TRBJ2-7
D gene: -
clone size: few
CDR3 protein: CSAPTLRHSYEQYF
CDR3 DNA: TGCAGTGCTCCTACCCTCCGACACTCCTACGAGCAGTACTTC

V gene: TRBV6-5
J gene: TRBJ2-7
D gene: -
clone size: -
CDR3 protein: CASSYSPGLTAEQYF
CDR3 DNA: TGTGCCAGCAGTTACAGTCCGGGACTCACGGCCGAGCAGTACTTC

V gene: TRBV7-2
J gene: TRBJ2-7
D gene: TRBD2
clone size: -
CDR3 protein: CASSSRTGLAGDNEQYF
CDR3 DNA: TGTGCCAGCAGCTCAAGAACGGGACTAGCGGGGGACAATGAGCAGTACTTC

V gene: TRBV27
J gene: TRBJ2-1
D gene: -
clone size: few
CDR3 protein: CASRRTARREQFF
CDR3 DNA: TGTGCCAGCAGACGGACTGCAAGACGGGAGCAGTTCTTC

V gene: TRBV4-2
J gene: TRBJ2-3
D gene: TRBD1
clone size: few
CDR3 protein: CASRPRQGGADTQYF
CDR3 DNA: TGTGCCAGCAGACCCAGACAGGGGGGGGCAGATACGCAGTATTTT

V gene: TRBV29-1
J gene: TRBJ1-1
D gene: TRBD1
clone size: -
CDR3 protein: CSVNRGIGTEAFF
CDR3 DNA: TGCAGCGTCAACAGGGGTATCGGCACTGAAGCTTTCTTT

V gene: TRBV4-2
J gene: TRBJ2-7
D gene: TRBD1
clone size: -
CDR3 protein: CASSHPETGNYYEQYF
CDR3 DNA: TGTGCCAGCAGCCACCCCGAGACAGGGAACTACTACGAGCAGTACTTC

V gene: TRBV28
J gene: TRBJ2-7
D gene: TRBD2
clone size: many
CDR3 protein: CASGSGIYEQYF
CDR3 DNA: TGTGCCAGCGGTAGCGGGATCTACGAGCAGTACTTC

V gene: TRBV3-1
J gene: TRBJ1-5
D gene: -
clone size: -
CDR3 protein: CASSHLRSNQPQHF
CDR3 DNA: TGTGCCAGCAGCCATTTGAGGAGCAATCAGCCCCAGCATTTT

V gene: TRBV15
J gene: TRBJ2-5
D gene: -
clone size: -
CDR3 protein: CATSRDGQGETQYF
CDR3 DNA: TGTGCCACCAGCAGAGATGGGCAAGGGGAGACCCAGTACTTC

V gene: TRBV11-1
J gene: TRBJ2-3
D gene: TRBD1
clone size: -
CDR3 protein: CASSLIGQGVTDTQYF
CDR3 DNA: TGTGCCAGCAGCTTAATCGGACAGGGAGTGACAGATACGCAGTATTTT

V gene: TRBV6-5
J gene: TRBJ2-5
D gene: TRBD1
clone size: -
CDR3 protein: CASSRGGSWETQYF
CDR3 DNA: TGTGCCAGCAGTCGAGGGGGCTCTTGGGAGACCCAGTACTTC

V gene: TRBV27
J gene: TRBJ2-7
D gene: -
clone size: once
CDR3 protein: CASSDGSPNYVQYF
CDR3 DNA: TGTGCCAGCAGTGACGGGTCCCCCAACTACGTGCAGTACTTC

V gene: TRBV6-6
J gene: TRBJ1-5
D gene: -
clone size: -
CDR3 protein: CASSYSEVNQPQHF
CDR3 DNA: TGTGCCAGCAGTTACTCGGAGGTGAATCAGCCCCAGCATTTT

V gene: TRBV7-9
J gene: TRBJ2-2
D gene: -
clone size: -
CDR3 protein: CASSPFGVSSGELFF
CDR3 DNA: TGTGCCAGCAGCCCATTCGGGGTATCGAGCGGGGAGCTGTTTTTT

V gene: TRBV4-1
J gene: TRBJ2-7
D gene: -
clone size: -
CDR3 protein: CASSQIGGNRENYEQYF
CDR3 DNA: TGCGCCAGCAGCCAAATTGGAGGGAACAGGGAGAACTACGAGCAGTACTTC

V gene: TRBV24-1
J gene: TRBJ2-3
D gene: TRBD1
clone size: -
CDR3 protein: CATSEAGGADTQYF
CDR3 DNA: TGTGCCACCAGTGAGGCAGGGGGCGCAGATACGCAGTATTTT

V gene: TRBV29-1
J gene: TRBJ2-2
D gene: -
clone size: -
CDR3 protein: CSVVDGITGELFF
CDR3 DNA: TGCAGCGTTGTTGACGGAATCACCGGGGAGCTGTTTTTT

V gene: TRBV5-1
J gene: TRBJ2-7
D gene: -
clone size: few
CDR3 protein: CASSLTLPANSYEQYF
CDR3 DNA: TGCGCCAGCAGCTTAACTCTTCCGGCAAACTCCTACGAGCAGTACTTC

V gene: TRBV6-6
J gene: TRBJ2-3
D gene: -
clone size: -
CDR3 protein: CASSYSGTPISTDTQYF
CDR3 DNA: TGTGCCAGCAGTTACTCGGGAACCCCTATTTCCACAGATACGCAGTATTTT